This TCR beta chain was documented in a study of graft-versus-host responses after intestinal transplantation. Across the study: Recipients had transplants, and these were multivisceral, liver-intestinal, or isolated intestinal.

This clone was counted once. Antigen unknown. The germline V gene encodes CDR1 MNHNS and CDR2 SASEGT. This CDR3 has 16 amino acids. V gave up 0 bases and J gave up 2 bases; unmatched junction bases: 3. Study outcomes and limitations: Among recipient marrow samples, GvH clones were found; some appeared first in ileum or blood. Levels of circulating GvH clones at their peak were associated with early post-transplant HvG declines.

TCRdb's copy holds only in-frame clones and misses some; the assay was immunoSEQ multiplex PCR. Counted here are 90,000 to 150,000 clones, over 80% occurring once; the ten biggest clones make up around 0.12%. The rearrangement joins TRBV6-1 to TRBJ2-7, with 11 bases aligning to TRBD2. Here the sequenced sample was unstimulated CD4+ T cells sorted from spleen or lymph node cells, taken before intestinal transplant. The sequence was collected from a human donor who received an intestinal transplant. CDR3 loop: CASSEAGLAVPYEQYF. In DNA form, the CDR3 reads TGTGCCAGCAGTGAAGCGGGACTAGCGGTACCCTACGAGCAGTACTTC.